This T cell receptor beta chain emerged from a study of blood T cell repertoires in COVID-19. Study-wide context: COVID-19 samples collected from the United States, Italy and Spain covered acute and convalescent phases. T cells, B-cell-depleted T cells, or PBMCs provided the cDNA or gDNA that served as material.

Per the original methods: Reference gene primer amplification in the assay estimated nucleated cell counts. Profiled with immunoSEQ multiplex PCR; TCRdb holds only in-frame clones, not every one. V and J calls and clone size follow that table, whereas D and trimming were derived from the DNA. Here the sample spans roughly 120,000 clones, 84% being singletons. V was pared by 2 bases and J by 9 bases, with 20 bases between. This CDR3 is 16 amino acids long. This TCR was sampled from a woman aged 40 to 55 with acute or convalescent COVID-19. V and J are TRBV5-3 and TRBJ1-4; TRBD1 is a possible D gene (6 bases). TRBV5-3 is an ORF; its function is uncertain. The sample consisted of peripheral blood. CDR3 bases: TGTGCCAGAAGCTTTCCAGCCGGGCGGGGGGGCCAAAAACTGTTTTTT. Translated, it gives CARSFPAGRGGQKLFF.